This T cell receptor (beta chain) was documented in a study of regulatory T cells in long-lasting Graves disease. This clonotype was seen a few times. Looked up from germline, CDR1 is SGDLS and CDR2 is YYNGEE. Deletions cut 5 bases from V and 9 bases from J, with 18 bases between. CDR3 length: 15 residues. Arm-PCR of CDR3 regions and iRepertoire HTBI primers were the basis on which TCR beta libraries were built. TCRdb redid the calling of the multiplex PCR reads with MiXCR, one entry per CDR3 protein. Of about 220,000 distinct CDR3 sequences listed, around 20% are singletons. Indicated time point: newly diagnosed GD, antithyroid drugs for less than 3 months. Making the TCR library involved RNA that had been extracted from PBMCs. The sample was also linked to a second study, of T cells in Graves' hyperthyroidism and ophthalmopathy. That work states: First-round RT-PCR targeting the TCR CDR3 was performed with the HTBI primer set.

This chain links TRBV9 with TRBJ1-6, with D unclear. The input for sequencing was peripheral blood mononuclear cells (PBMCs), taken at new diagnosis, from a patient treated with antithyroid drugs. The TCR was taken from a woman aged 25 to 39 with Graves disease. The DNA of the CDR3 is TGTGCCAGCAGGGACCCCGCCGGAGATTCTTCACCCCTCCACTTT. It specifies CASRDPAGDSSPLHF.